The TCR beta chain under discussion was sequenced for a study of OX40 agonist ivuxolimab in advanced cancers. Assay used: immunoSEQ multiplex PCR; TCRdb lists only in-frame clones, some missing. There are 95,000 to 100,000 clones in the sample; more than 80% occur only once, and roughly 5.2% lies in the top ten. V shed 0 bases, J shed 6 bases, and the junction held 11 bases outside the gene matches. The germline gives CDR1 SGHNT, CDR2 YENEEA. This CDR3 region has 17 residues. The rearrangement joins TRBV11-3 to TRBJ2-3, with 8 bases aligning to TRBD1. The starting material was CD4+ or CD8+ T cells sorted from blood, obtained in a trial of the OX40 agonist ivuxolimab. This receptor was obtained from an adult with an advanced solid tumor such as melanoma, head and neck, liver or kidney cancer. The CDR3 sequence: CASSLDHGRGRLDTQYF. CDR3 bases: TGTGCCAGCAGCTTAGATCACGGCAGGGGGCGGTTGGATACGCAGTATTTT.